These T cell receptor beta chains were read from a single sample in a study of T-cell reconstitution after alpha-beta-depleted transplantation in children. TCRdb re-derived calls from the PCR reads in MiXCR, one entry per CDR3 protein. The profile shows around 580,000 distinct CDR3 sequences, about 21% of them singletons. Specimen: PBMCs, mostly from graft donor cells, collected 360 days after TCRalphabeta/CD19-depleted stem cell transplant. The receptors were sampled from a boy under three years old who had a stem cell transplant for acute myeloid leukemia, so the T cells may come from the graft donor. Both conserved end residues are part of each CDR3.

TRBJ1-5 TRBV20-1 CSASTGAIGNQPQHF
TRBJ2-3 TRBV6-5 CASSYVARGTDTQYF
TRBJ2-3 TRBV28 CASSLYLAGGTPDTQYF
TRBJ1-2 TRBV14 CASSQYGGRRPNYGYTF
TRBJ2-2 TRBV19 CASSMDWSPNTGELFF
TRBJ1-1 TRBV6-1 CASSVQGKNTEAFF
TRBJ1-2 TRBV9 CASSGDSPGGYTF
TRBJ2-1 TRBV12-3/TRBV12-4 CASSLALEGRGYEQFF
TRBJ1-6 TRBV20-1 CSARVREMNSPLHF
TRBJ2-3 TRBV5-1 CASSLRSSAGQYF
TRBJ1-2 TRBV29-1 CSDQTGFYGYTF
TRBJ1-3 TRBV4-2 CASSPSLQGAGNTIYF
TRBJ2-7 TRBV3-1 CASSQMRGPYEQYF
TRBJ2-7 TRBV20-1 CSAGSSGGSSPYEQYF
TRBJ2-3 TRBV5-1 CASIPRGSDTQYF
TRBJ2-3 TRBV15 CATSRESRGGADTQYF
TRBJ2-7 TRBV5-4 CASSLAYKEATYEQYF
TRBJ2-5 TRBV6-5 CASSYRVRETQYF
TRBJ2-3 TRBV24-1 CATSDFYGGIDTQYF
TRBJ1-1 TRBV27 CASSLSAGRGIAEAFF
TRBJ1-1 TRBV20-1 CSASRGANPEAFF
TRBJ2-5 TRBV5-1 CASSLGGLDQETQYF
TRBJ2-1 TRBV2 CASSDLPGGALEQFF
TRBJ2-1 TRBV6-2/TRBV6-3 CATSGDNSYNEQFF
TRBJ2-7 TRBV4-3 CASSFLGAGGYEQYF
TRBJ2-6 TRBV29-1 CSVVYSGANVLTF
TRBJ2-7 TRBV20-1 CSASLPRGRGLVYEQYF
TRBJ2-5 TRBV20-1 CSARDWDRGQETQYF
TRBJ2-7 TRBV7-2 CASSAGGGGISYEQYF
TRBJ2-7 TRBV5-1 CASSPGDTHPLHEQYF
TRBJ1-6 TRBV20-1 CSARRTGERNSPLHF
TRBJ2-3 TRBV20-1 CSEGAGTDTQYF
TRBJ2-5 TRBV6-1 CASSQGLALPQETQYF
TRBJ2-7 TRBV9 CASSVDPGQNYEQYF
TRBJ2-1 TRBV11-2 CASSLELLTDNEQFF
TRBJ1-6 TRBV11-2 CASSPPKGQGSGNSPLHF
TRBJ2-1 TRBV6-1 CASSLIGSSYNEQFF
TRBJ2-7 TRBV2 CASSEGLLLSYEQYF
TRBJ1-2 TRBV3-1 CASSQDLGLFDGYTF
TRBJ2-7 TRBV4-3 CASSQLTGDEQYF
TRBJ1-4 TRBV5-4 CASSFGTDEKLFF
TRBJ2-5 TRBV25-1 CASSTRRGSQETQYF
TRBJ1-1 TRBV20-1 CSARTGGGGEAFF
TRBJ1-1 TRBV29-1 CSVGGRQGQRTEAFF
TRBJ2-2 TRBV27 CASPSGGGPGELFF
TRBJ1-1 TRBV7-9 CASSPDRGQSSAFF
TRBJ2-7 TRBV6-5 CASSYSGQRGYEQYF
TRBJ2-1 TRBV10-1 CASSPGTSGWNEQFF
TRBJ2-3 TRBV5-1 CASSLGRLRTVPTDTQYF
TRBJ2-1 TRBV28 CASSFGQGTYNEQFF
TRBJ2-3 TRBV20-1 CSARDRERGGILTDTQYF
TRBJ2-2 TRBV28 CASSPWLGGELFF
TRBJ2-1 TRBV7-8 CASSQRGLLLAGEQFF